The source of this T cell receptor beta chain is a study of blood T cell repertoires in COVID-19. Across the study: COVID-19 samples, acute and convalescent, were from the United States, Italy and Spain.

Cohorts were assigned according to the clinical history that participants reported. Two consecutive negative NP/OP PCR tests, clearance, or resolved symptoms defined Cohort 3 recovery. CDR3 size: 12 residues. Germline CDR1 is MNHEY and CDR2 is SMNVEV (reference sequence). V trimming: 5 bases; J trimming: 10 bases; junction bases outside the gene matches: 2. Original handling: From reference gene primer amplification, estimates of nucleated cell counts were derived. This table comes from immunoSEQ multiplex PCR, and its TCRdb copy is limited to in-frame clones, with some not included. V, J and clone size reflect that table, while D and trimming were determined from the DNA. The sample shows 190,000 or so clones, roughly nine tenths of them seen only once.

This receptor was obtained from a woman under 30 who had recovered from COVID-19. The sequencing input was PBMCs or T cells enriched from blood (not recorded which). The chain links TRBV27 to TRBJ1-5, with 10 bases that match TRBD1. This CDR3 reads CASSRDRGPQHF. The CDR3 nucleotides are TGTGCCAGCAGTAGGGACAGGGGACCCCAGCATTTT.